The present entry profiles one T cell receptor (beta chain) with its context. This CDR3 spans 14 amino acids. Trimming cost V 3 bases and J 1 base; bases outside gene matches: 0. Germline V lookup: CDR1 SGHTA, CDR2 FQGNSA. These data come from a study of human thymus T cells. Libraries were prepared by immunoSEQ multiplex PCR; TCRdb keeps only in-frame clonotypes and omits some of them. Here the sample spans some 57,000 clones, around 94% being singletons. The V gene is TRBV7-2, the J gene TRBJ1-5; 7 nucleotides line up with TRBD1. Material for sequencing was blood. The source is a boy less than two years old with a congenital heart defect but otherwise immunologically healthy. In nucleotides, the CDR3 is TGTGCCAGCAGCTTGACAGGGAGCAATCAGCCCCAGCATTTT. Translated: CASSLTGSNQPQHF.